The 8 T cell receptor beta chains listed next were all sequenced from one sample in a study of blood T cell repertoires in COVID-19. Repertoires were generated with immunoSEQ multiplex PCR, while TCRdb's copy carries only in-frame clones and drops some. This table has 140,000 to 150,000 clones, around nine tenths appearing once. The sequenced sample was peripheral blood. Receptors originate from a woman in her forties or fifties with acute or convalescent COVID-19.

The chain is built from TRBV19 and TRBJ2-2, with 12 bases fitting TRBD2. J was trimmed by 6 bases and V by 6 bases; bases with no gene match: 17. Germline CDR1 is LNHDA and CDR2 is SQIVND (reference sequence). The CDR3 has 19 amino acids. CDR3 nucleotides: TGTGCCAGTAGCCCAATAACGGGACTAGCGGGTCTCGTTTCCGGGGAGCTGTTTTTT. As protein: CASSPITGLAGLVSGELFF.

The genes are TRBV5-4 and TRBJ1-1; D not certain. Germline V gives CDR1 SGHNT, CDR2 YYREEE (reference sequence). Trimming cost V 3 bases and J 3 bases, with 9 bases left between them. CDR3 length: 13 amino acids. CDR3 residues: CASSSSPDTEAFF. DNA for the CDR3: TGTGCCAGCAGCTCCTCCCCCGACACTGAAGCTTTCTTT.

This sequence joins TRBV7-2 and TRBJ2-1; a weak D match, TRBD2 (5 bases). Trimming stripped 4 bases from V and 10 bases from J, with 11 bases between. The CDR3 contains 12 residues. CDR1 is SGHTA, CDR2 FQGNSA, per germline. For the CDR3, the DNA is TGTGCCAGCAGCTCGAAAACGGGGGAGCAGTTCTTC. Translating it yields CASSSKTGEQFF.

The chain has TRBV7-9 and TRBJ1-4; possibly TRBD1 for D (5 bases). Germline CDR1 SEHNR, CDR2 FQNEAQ (reference sequence). V lost 3 bases, J lost 7 bases, and 12 bases lay in between. This CDR3 contains 14 residues. CDR3 bases: TGTGCCAGCAGCTTCCAGGGATTTGGTGAAAAACTGTTTTTT. Its translation: CASSFQGFGEKLFF.

This chain uses TRBV7-9 with TRBJ1-2; weak D call: TRBD1 (5 bases). Trimming stripped 1 base from V and 4 bases from J, with 13 bases between. Per germline, CDR1 SEHNR and CDR2 FQNEAQ (reference sequence). The CDR3 extends over 15 amino acids. CDR3: CASSLDWQGGYGYTF. The CDR3 nucleotides read TGTGCCAGCAGCTTAGACTGGCAGGGTGGCTATGGCTACACCTTC.

The V and J genes are TRBV3-1 (or the pseudogene TRBV3-2) and TRBJ1-3, with 9 bases identical to TRBD1. V shed 2 bases and J 4 bases; nucleotides not matched to a gene: 6. Germline V gene sequence: CDR1 LGHDT, CDR2 YNNKEL (reference sequence). This CDR3 is 16 amino acids long. The CDR3 region has the DNA TGTGCCAGCAGCCAATCGGGACAGGGTGTAGGAAACACCATATATTTT. Translating gives CASSQSGQGVGNTIYF.

V usage is TRBV7-9 and J usage is TRBJ2-7; 8 bases match TRBD2. V lost 1 base, J lost 3 bases, and 2 bases stayed unmatched. The CDR3 runs to 14 residues. Germline-derived CDR1 and CDR2 are SEHNR and FQNEAQ (reference sequence). In DNA form, the CDR3 reads TGTGCCAGCAGCTTAGTGCGGGAGGACTACGAGCAGTACTTC. Translated, it gives CASSLVREDYEQYF.

V gene TRBV3-1 (or the pseudogene TRBV3-2) combines with J gene TRBJ2-7, with a tentative D call TRBD2 (5 bases). The length of the CDR3 is 15 residues. From germline, CDR1 is LGHDT and CDR2 YNNKEL (reference sequence). The V end lost 0 bases, the J end lost 3 bases, and 12 bases lay between the germline ends. CDR3 in amino acids: CASSQESLAFYEQYF. The CDR3 region has the DNA TGTGCCAGCAGCCAAGAATCCCTAGCTTTCTACGAGCAGTACTTC.